This T cell receptor beta chain was captured in a study of OX40 agonist ivuxolimab in advanced cancers. About the study as a whole: Ivuxolimab was an agonistic, fully human IgG2 monoclonal antibody directed against OX40 (CD134), a costimulatory receptor. Intravenous ivuxolimab was administered to patients every 2 weeks at six dose levels: 0.01, 0.1, 0.3, 1.5, 3 and 10 mg/kg. Of the roughly 51 patients in dose escalation, around 20 had hepatocellular carcinoma, roughly 15 had melanoma, 9 had renal cell carcinoma and 9 had head and neck cancer. In the dose-escalation cohort, 65% to 90% of patients were male, and the mean age was approximately 60 years, with a range of roughly 23 to 85. Patients were allowed to have had prior anti-PD-1, anti-PD-L1 or anti-CTLA-4 therapy, and roughly 40% of the dose-escalation patients had been treated with checkpoint inhibitors. Partial responses were achieved by three dose-escalation patients, of whom one had hepatocellular carcinoma and two had cutaneous melanoma. Peripheral TCRbeta sequencing was intended to test whether TCR sequence diversity was altered and clonal T-cell expansion was caused by ivuxolimab. The paper covers the monotherapy dose-escalation part of the phase I ivuxolimab trial, which included N ≈ 50 patients.

Here is what the overall study found, with its caveats: In partial responders in the 0.1-3.0 mg/kg groups, normalized peripheral clonal expansion was found to be among the lowest, especially among CD8+ T cells. At doses of 0.1 to 3.0 mg/kg, clonal expansion of both CD4+ and CD8+ blood T cells was observed from baseline to week 6. After ivuxolimab, CD8+ T cells had more expanded clones than CD4+ T cells on average. Low levels of normalized T-cell clonal expansion were also seen in some patients who did not respond. The antigen specificity of the clonally expanded peripheral T cells was not determined.

Of note for this clone: Its antigen is not yet known. No much larger clone exists at a distance of one base, and base qualities are not known.

For sequencing of the TCRbeta CDR3 region, genomic DNA was extracted from the sorted cells. TCRbeta CDR3 regions were sequenced using the immunoSEQ Assay. TCRdb took over this immuneACCESS table, retaining in-frame rearrangements with V and J assigned. Such tables are incomplete; in checked studies, under half of the missing clones stem from an unresolved V gene, and the remainder is unexplained. For this sample there are fewer than 75,000 clones; about 87% appear just once. Jointly, the top ten make up more than 2.5% of the sample. From the cysteine through the phenylalanine, the CDR3 covers 12 amino acids. Only the CDR3 DNA stays, 36 bases, in frame from base 1. CDR1 and CDR2 are read off the germline V gene as SGHAT and FQNNGV. Trimming takes 1 base from V and 4 bases from J, and the germline ends sit 3 bases apart. Patients with a history of autoimmune disease or receiving systemic immunosuppression were excluded from the trial. Peripheral blood for TCR sequencing was collected from all dose cohorts at baseline, on cycle 4 day 1, and on cycle 7 day 1. The samples were taken from a phase I, first-in-human, multicenter, open-label dose-escalation trial of ivuxolimab. Adults with locally advanced or metastatic head and neck squamous cell, hepatocellular, melanoma or renal cell carcinoma were enrolled in the trial. Before TCR sequencing, CD4+ T cells and CD8+ T cells from peripheral blood were sorted into separate populations.

Rearrangement joined TRBV11-2 to TRBJ2-3, with the D gene uncertain. The specimen comprised CD4+ or CD8+ T cells sorted from blood, sampled in a trial of the OX40 agonist ivuxolimab. This TCR came from an adult with an advanced solid tumor such as melanoma, head and neck, liver or kidney cancer. The encoded CDR3 is CASSLGSDTQYF. The DNA sequence reads TGTGCCAGCAGCTTAGGGTCAGATACGCAGTATTTT.